The 27 T cell receptor beta chains reported below all come from one sample, sequenced in a study of blood T cell repertoires in COVID-19. Sequencing was performed with immunoSEQ multiplex PCR; in TCRdb, only in-frame clones are kept and a portion is missing. The profile covers a few hundred thousand clones, with around 82% appearing a single time and more than 7% taken by the ten largest. Sequencing was performed on peripheral blood. The receptors were sampled from a woman in her seventies with acute or convalescent COVID-19.

The DNA of the CDR3 is TGTGCCAGCAGCAAGAGGCCGGGACAGGGATTAAGGGGCAATGAGCAGTTCTTC. As protein: CASSKRPGQGLRGNEQFF. The V and J genes are TRBV7-2 and TRBJ2-1, with 9 nucleotides matching TRBD1. The V gene end was trimmed by 5 bases and the J gene end by 6 bases; junction bases not matched to a gene: 17. The CDR3 length is 18 residues. Germline values: CDR1 SGHTA, CDR2 FQGNSA.

The chain couples TRBV4-1 to TRBJ2-7, with TRBD1 matching 10 bases. This CDR3 is 13 amino acids long. The germline CDR1 and CDR2 sequences are MGHRA and YSYEKL. Trimming took 4 bases from V and 6 from J; bases not matched to a gene: 3. The CDR3 bases are TGCGCCAGCAGCCCGACAGGGGGCGGCGAGCAGTACGTC. Its protein product is CASSPTGGGEQYV.

The V gene is TRBV4-3, the J gene TRBJ2-5; 8 positions match TRBD1. This CDR3 region has 19 residues. Germline CDR1 and CDR2: LGHNA and YSLEER. The ends lost 0 bases at V and 3 bases at J; junction bases unmatched: 15. The CDR3 loop is CASSQDLDRETILKETQYF. In DNA form, the CDR3 reads TGCGCCAGCAGCCAAGATCTGGACAGGGAAACAATACTCAAAGAGACCCAGTACTTC.

This clone showed up just a few times. The chain combines TRBV7-2 with TRBJ2-3; the D is unclear. The germline V and J ends were trimmed by 5 bases and 0 bases, with 9 bases remaining between them. Germline values: CDR1 SGHTA, CDR2 FQGNSA. The CDR3 spans 14 residues. CDR3 in amino acids: CASSPTTSTDTQYF. DNA for the CDR3: TGTGCCAGCAGCCCAACTACTAGCACAGATACGCAGTATTTT.

The V call is TRBV19, the J call TRBJ1-2; 8 nucleotides match TRBD1. The germline gives CDR1 LNHDA, CDR2 SQIVND (reference sequence). The CDR3 totals 14 residues. V shed 5 bases and J 4 bases; nucleotides not matched to a gene: 6. This CDR3 is CASSDTGGSYGYTF. Written as DNA, the CDR3 is TGTGCCAGTAGTGATACAGGGGGAAGCTATGGCTACACCTTC. Based on the CDR3 plus reference TRBV19 and TRBJ1-2, the full variable domain is DGGITQSPKYLFRKEGQNVTLSCEQNLNHDAMYWYRQDPGQGLRLIYYSQIVNDFQKGDIAEGYSVSREKKESFPLTVTSAQKNPTAFYLCASSDTGGSYGYTFGSGTRLTVV.

This chain connects TRBV3-1 (or the pseudogene TRBV3-2) to TRBJ1-4; 8 bases align to TRBD1. Germline assignment: CDR1 LGHDT and CDR2 YNNKEL (reference sequence). The CDR3 contains 15 residues. J was trimmed by 5 bases and V by 5 bases; bases with no gene match: 7. The CDR3 region is CASSAPRTGNEKLFF. Written as DNA, the CDR3 is TGTGCCAGCAGCGCGCCGAGGACAGGGAATGAAAAACTGTTTTTT.

The J gene is TRBJ2-1, the V gene TRBV24-1, with 9 bases identical to TRBD2. Germline CDR1 reads KGHDR; CDR2 reads SFDVKD. The CDR3 contains 16 residues. Unmatched junction bases numbered 11, after V lost 4 bases and J lost 8 bases. In nucleotides, the CDR3 is TGTGCCACCAGTGACCTTAAGGGACTAGCTCTCGATGAGCAGTTCTTC. Amino acids: CATSDLKGLALDEQFF.

The rearrangement uses TRBV9 and TRBJ1-4; 7 bases match TRBD1. V dropped 3 bases and J dropped 8; count of bases not matched to a gene: 10. CDR1 is SGDLS, CDR2 YYNGEE, per germline. This CDR3 is 15 amino acids long. The CDR3 is CASSAAQTGTEKLFF. The CDR3 DNA reads TGTGCCAGCAGCGCCGCACAGACAGGGACCGAAAAACTGTTTTTT.

The chain couples TRBV10-3 to TRBJ2-7; D may be TRBD1 (5 bases). This CDR3 is built from 12 residues. V shed 4 bases and J shed 6 bases, with 10 bases lying between them. The germline V gene encodes CDR1 ENHRY and CDR2 SYGVKD. The CDR3, as DNA: TGTGCCATCAGTGTGGCAGGGCTCGAGCAGTACGTC. Its protein product is CAISVAGLEQYV.

V and J are TRBV3-1 (or the pseudogene TRBV3-2) and TRBJ1-4, with a weak D call TRBD1 (5 bases). The CDR3 contains 16 residues. Trimming removed 5 bases at V and 4 bases at J, with 17 bases between. Per germline, CDR1 LGHDT and CDR2 YNNKEL (reference sequence). CDR3 coding DNA: TGTGCCAGCAGCTGGGTCCACCAGGGTGATAATGAAAAACTGTTTTTT. Its protein is CASSWVHQGDNEKLFF.

This sequence joins TRBV5-1 and TRBJ2-2; the D gene is possibly TRBD2 (6 bases). CDR1 is SGHRS, CDR2 YFSETQ, per germline. This CDR3 contains 17 residues. V was pared by 4 bases and J by 0 bases, with 16 bases between. The CDR3 protein is CASSRGFGTSNTGELFF. The CDR3 DNA sequence: TGCGCCAGCAGCCGAGGGTTTGGGACTTCGAACACCGGGGAGCTGTTTTTT.

In its sample, this clone was seen many times. V and J are TRBV28 and TRBJ1-2; D is ambiguous. CDR1 is MDHEN, CDR2 SYDVKM, per germline. CDR3 length: 11 amino acids. Trimming took 4 bases from V and 4 from J, leaving 4 bases between them. This CDR3 is CASSSSYGYTF. The CDR3 DNA reads TGTGCCAGCAGTTCCAGCTATGGCTACACCTTC.

The rearrangement links TRBV5-8 to TRBJ2-2; 7 positions match TRBD1. CDR3 size: 15 residues. The J segment lost 4 bases and the V segment lost 0 bases, leaving 3 bases of the junction unmatched. Germline V gene data show CDR1 as SGHTS and CDR2 as YDEGEE. The CDR3 sequence is CASSLEGQRTGELFF. The CDR3 nucleotides are TGTGCCAGCAGCTTGGAGGGACAGCGCACCGGGGAGCTGTTTTTT.

The J gene is TRBJ2-2, the V gene TRBV25-1, with D perhaps TRBD1 (7 bases). CDR3 size: 14 residues. Deletions cut 7 bases from V and 6 bases from J, with 15 bases between. Germline V gene lookup returns CDR1 MGHDK and CDR2 SYGVNS. The CDR3 DNA reads TGTGCCAGCACTAACCCAGGGGGGTCCGGGGAGCTGTTTTTT. Amino acids: CASTNPGGSGELFF.

V usage is TRBV11-2 and J usage is TRBJ2-1; 10 nucleotides line up with TRBD1. The CDR3 runs 15 residues. The J segment lost 3 bases and the V segment lost 5 bases, leaving 4 bases of the junction unmatched. Germline values: CDR1 SGHAT, CDR2 FQNNGV. The CDR3 bases are TGTGCCAGCAGCCTGGACAGGGGGTACTACAATGAGCAGTTCTTC. Translating gives CASSLDRGYYNEQFF.

The V and J genes are TRBV5-1 and TRBJ2-7; possible D gene TRBD1, 5 bases. CDR3 length: 13 amino acids. V gave up 4 bases and J gave up 2 bases, with 10 bases separating them. Germline V gene sequence: CDR1 SGHRS, CDR2 YFSETQ. CDR3 residues: CASSVKGPYEQYF. CDR3 DNA sequence: TGCGCCAGCAGCGTGAAGGGGCCCTACGAGCAGTACTTC. Looking up the rest from reference TRBV5-1 and TRBJ2-7 gives the full variable domain: KAGVTQTPRYLIKTRGQQVTLSCSPISGHRSVSWYQQTPGQGLQFLFEYFSETQRNKGNFPGRFSGRQFSNSRSEMNVSTLELGDSALYLCASSVKGPYEQYFGPGTRLTVT.

This clone was seen more than once but under ten times. The chain uses TRBV6-6 and TRBJ2-7; D might be TRBD1 (5 bases). This CDR3 contains 14 residues. V lost 6 bases, J lost 5 bases, and 17 bases lay in between. Germline values: CDR1 MNHNY, CDR2 SVGAGI (reference sequence). The DNA for the CDR3 is TGTGCCAGCAGCCGCAAGGGGCTCCCCCACGAGCAGTACGTC. Translating it yields CASSRKGLPHEQYV.

V is TRBV24-1 and J is TRBJ2-1; 7 bases fit TRBD2. V gave up 5 bases and J gave up 4 bases; unmatched junction bases: 10. Germline V gives CDR1 KGHDR, CDR2 SFDVKD. The CDR3 length is 16 residues. The CDR3: CATSGVGGEGYNEQFF. Written as DNA, the CDR3 is TGTGCCACCAGTGGGGTGGGCGGGGAGGGTTACAATGAGCAGTTCTTC.

The chain is built from TRBV2 and TRBJ2-2, with D unclear. Germline assignment: CDR1 SNHLY and CDR2 FYNNEI. Trimming removed 0 bases at V and 1 base at J, with 3 bases between. This CDR3 contains 14 residues. In nucleotides, the CDR3 is TGTGCCAGCAGTGAAGCCCGGAACACCGGGGAGCTGTTTTTT. The encoded protein is CASSEARNTGELFF.

The chain employs TRBV6-6 and TRBJ2-7; 9 positions agree with TRBD1. The CDR3 is 16 amino acids. V lost 2 bases, J lost 4 bases, and 9 bases stayed unmatched. Germline-derived CDR1 and CDR2 are MNHNY and SVGAGI (reference sequence). The CDR3 nucleotides are TGTGCCAGCAGTTACGGGAGGACAGGGGTCATTTACGAGCAGTACGTC. It translates to CASSYGRTGVIYEQYV.

J is TRBJ2-1 and V is TRBV27, with 12 positions matching TRBD1. Trimming removed 7 bases from V and 10 bases from J; junction bases left unmatched: 8. Germline lookup yields CDR1 MNHEY and CDR2 SMNVEV (reference sequence). This CDR3 is built from 14 residues. DNA of the CDR3: TGTGCCAGCAACCGGGACAGGGGGCTAGGGGAGCAGTTCTTC. It encodes CASNRDRGLGEQFF.

The chain recombines TRBV4-3 with TRBJ2-3; TRBD2 matches 7 bases. This CDR3 has 16 residues. CDR1 is LGHNA, CDR2 YSLEER, per germline. J was trimmed by 2 bases and V by 0 bases; bases with no gene match: 5. The CDR3 DNA sequence: TGCGCCAGCAGCCAAGATCGCCTAGCGGACACAGATACGCAGTATTTT. This encodes CASSQDRLADTDTQYF.

The V call is TRBV9, the J call TRBJ1-4; D is uncertain. Trimming removed 0 bases from V and 8 bases from J, with 20 bases in between. Germline loops: CDR1 SGDLS, CDR2 YYNGEE. The CDR3 length is 17 residues. The CDR3 DNA is TGTGCCAGCAGCGTAGGAGGCTCGGAGACCACGAGCGAAAAACTGTTTTTT. Protein: CASSVGGSETTSEKLFF.

The chain has TRBV11-2 and TRBJ2-5; D is possibly TRBD1 (7 bases). Trimming stripped 6 bases from V and 4 bases from J, with 18 bases between. Germline values: CDR1 SGHAT, CDR2 FQNNGV. The CDR3 runs 15 residues. The CDR3 region has the DNA TGTGCCAGCAGTCGAAGCGGAGGGGGCGGAGAGACCCAGTACTTC. Protein sequence: CASSRSGGGGETQYF.

The rearrangement uses TRBV10-1 and TRBJ2-5, with 7 bases matching TRBD2. The CDR3 totals 15 residues. CDR1 and CDR2 (germline): WNHNN, SYGVQD (reference sequence). Losses at the gene ends were 4 bases for V and 0 bases for J; bases not matched to a gene: 5. CDR3 coding DNA: TGCGCCAGCAGTGGAAGCGGGGAGAACCAAGAGACCCAGTACTTC. It codes for CASSGSGENQETQYF.

This CDR3 reads CAWSREISRTEAFF. For the CDR3, the DNA is TGTGCCTGGAGCCGGGAAATCAGTAGGACTGAAGCTTTCTTT. The chain combines TRBV30 with TRBJ1-1, with D uncertain. V was clipped by 3 bases and J by 5 bases, with 16 bases between them. The CDR3 consists of 14 residues. The germline gives CDR1 GTSNPN, CDR2 SVGIG (reference sequence).

V is TRBV27 and J is TRBJ1-6; tentatively, D is TRBD1 (5 bases). The CDR3 has 16 amino acids. CDR1 and CDR2 from the germline V gene are MNHEY and SMNVEV (reference sequence). Deletions cut 6 bases from V and 0 bases from J, with 12 bases between. This CDR3 reads CASSPQGSSYNSPLHF. CDR3 sequence (DNA): TGTGCCAGCAGCCCGCAGGGAAGCTCCTATAATTCACCCCTCCACTTT.